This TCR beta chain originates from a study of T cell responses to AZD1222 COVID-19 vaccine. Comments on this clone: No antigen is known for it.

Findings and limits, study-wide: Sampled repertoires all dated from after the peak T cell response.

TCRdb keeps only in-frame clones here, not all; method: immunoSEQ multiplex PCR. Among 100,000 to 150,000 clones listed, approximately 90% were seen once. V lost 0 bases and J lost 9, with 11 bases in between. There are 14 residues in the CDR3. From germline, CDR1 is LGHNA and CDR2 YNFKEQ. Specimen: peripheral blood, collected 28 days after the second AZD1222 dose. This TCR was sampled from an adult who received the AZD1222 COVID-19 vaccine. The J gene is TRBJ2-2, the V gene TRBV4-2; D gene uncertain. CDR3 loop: CASSQDQSIRELFF. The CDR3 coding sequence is TGTGCCAGCAGCCAAGATCAAAGTATCCGGGAGCTGTTTTTT.